Listed below are T cell receptor beta chains from one sample, sequenced in a study of radiotherapy plus CTLA-4 blockade in lung cancer. Repertoires were generated with immunoSEQ multiplex PCR, while TCRdb's copy carries only in-frame clones and drops some. The table has approximately 90,000 clones, around 82% seen once. The sample consisted of peripheral blood, taken from a patient treated with radiotherapy plus ipilimumab. Source of these receptors: a human donor with non-small cell lung cancer who had stable disease on radiotherapy plus ipilimumab. Each CDR3 is given with its conserved first and last residue.

CDR3aa: CAGQQGARNSPLHF
v_gene: TRBV28
j_gene: TRBJ1-6

CDR3aa: CASSTQPGLTWADEQFF
v_gene: TRBV13
j_gene: TRBJ2-1

CDR3aa: CASSSTGDLAGVHNEQFF
v_gene: TRBV7-9
j_gene: TRBJ2-1

CDR3aa: CASQASYEKLFF
v_gene: TRBV28
j_gene: TRBJ1-4

CDR3aa: CASIGGGGTEAFF
v_gene: TRBV28
j_gene: TRBJ1-1

CDR3aa: CASRGPGQITYEQYF
v_gene: TRBV28
j_gene: TRBJ2-7

CDR3aa: CASSSGANVLTF
v_gene: TRBV7-9
j_gene: TRBJ2-6

CDR3aa: CASRTRGGGYGYTF
v_gene: TRBV7-2
j_gene: TRBJ1-2

CDR3aa: CASSPDGAYEQYF
v_gene: TRBV11-1
j_gene: TRBJ2-7

CDR3aa: CASSLGDSLSYEQYF
v_gene: TRBV7-8
j_gene: TRBJ2-7

CDR3aa: CASSLEFRLTQYF
v_gene: TRBV7-9
j_gene: TRBJ2-5

CDR3aa: CASRPGTGANYGYTF
v_gene: TRBV28
j_gene: TRBJ1-2

CDR3aa: CASSLVATGTSGANVLTF
v_gene: TRBV5-1
j_gene: TRBJ2-6

CDR3aa: CASSLEGHSNEQFF
v_gene: TRBV7-3
j_gene: TRBJ2-1

CDR3aa: CASIDTDTQYF
v_gene: TRBV5-4
j_gene: TRBJ2-3

CDR3aa: CASSQADGPNTEAFF
v_gene: TRBV4-2
j_gene: TRBJ1-1

CDR3aa: CASTLQGASSPLHF
v_gene: TRBV6-6
j_gene: TRBJ1-6

CDR3aa: CASSLAGTDSYEQYF
v_gene: TRBV7-9
j_gene: TRBJ2-7